The clone carrying this T cell receptor (beta chain) was picked up a small number of times. Its target is unknown. Data came from immunoSEQ multiplex PCR; TCRdb stores just in-frame clones and leaves some out. The sample yields about 68,000 clones, about nine tenths seen once. This record comes from a study of OX40 agonist ivuxolimab in advanced cancers. Study-level findings and limits: People who partly responded at 0.1-3.0 mg/kg had some of the least clonal expansion seen. In a subset of nonresponders, normalized T-cell clonal expansion was also low.

The sequence derives from an adult with an advanced solid tumor such as melanoma, head and neck, liver or kidney cancer. The sample in question was CD4+ or CD8+ T cells sorted from blood, obtained in a trial of the OX40 agonist ivuxolimab.

The CDR3 protein is CASIRPPGANVLTF. In DNA form, the CDR3 reads TGTGCCAGCATTCGACCCCCTGGGGCCAACGTCCTGACTTTC. This chain uses TRBV2 with TRBJ2-6; D uncertain. The CDR3 has 14 residues. V dropped 7 bases and J dropped 2 bases, with 9 bases sitting between them. Germline CDR1 SNHLY, CDR2 FYNNEI.